These 20 T cell receptor beta chains originate from one sample sequenced in a study of glioma-infiltrating T cells. Using RNA template, CDR3s of TCR alpha and beta were amplified with iRepertoire arm-PCR. Via MiXCR, TCRdb re-called the multiplex PCR reads, giving one row per CDR3 protein. This table holds over 70,000 distinct CDR3 sequences, approximately 22% found once. Sequencing was done on a sample of glioma tissue, nonneoplastic brain tissue, or PBMCs (not recorded which). All receptors come from a human donor with low-grade glioma or glioblastoma, undergoing nonglioma brain surgery, or in good health (not recorded which).

This clonotype was seen repeatedly, ten times or more. J is TRBJ1-3 and V is TRBV18; 7 bases agree with TRBD1. Germline V lookup: CDR1 KGHSH, CDR2 LQKENI. V shed 2 bases, J shed 0 bases, and the junction held 1 base outside the gene matches. The CDR3 runs to 15 residues. CDR3 protein: CASSPGQDSGNTIYF. The CDR3, as DNA: TGTGCCAGCTCACCAGGACAGGACTCTGGAAACACCATATATTTT. The full variable domain, its missing parts supplied by reference TRBV18 and TRBJ1-3, is NAGVMQNPRHLVRRRGQEARLRCSPMKGHSHVYWYRQLPEEGLKFMVYLQKENIIDESGMPKERFSAEFPKEGPSILRIQQVVRGDSAAYFCASSPGQDSGNTIYFGEGSWLTVV.

The DNA for the CDR3 is TGTGCCAGCAGTTATAGGGGGGGTCAAGCGGGAGGCGAGCAGTTCTTC. Amino acids: CASSYRGGQAGGEQFF. This chain connects TRBV11-2 to TRBJ2-1; TRBD2 matches 9 bases. The CDR3 is 16 residues long. V lost 6 bases, J lost 10 bases, and 16 bases stayed unmatched. Germline V gene lookup returns CDR1 SGHAT and CDR2 FQNNGV.

This chain links TRBV19 with TRBJ1-1; the D is unclear. V lost 4 bases to trimming and J lost 1 base, with 10 bases between them. This CDR3 is built from 14 residues. CDR1 is LNHDA and CDR2 is SQIVND in the germline V gene (reference sequence). CDR3 in DNA: TGTGCCAGTAGTAACGGACGGACGAACACTGAAGCTTTCTTT. Translating it yields CASSNGRTNTEAFF.

This clonotype has ten or more counts. This chain connects TRBV6-1 to TRBJ1-5, with TRBD1 matching over 7 bases. The V and J ends lost 5 bases and 2 bases, in that order; junction bases with no gene match: 6. Germline V gene data show CDR1 as MNHNS and CDR2 as SASEGT. The CDR3 is made up of 15 amino acids. The CDR3 nucleotides read TGTGCCAGCAGTACGAGGGACAGCCGCAATCAGCCCCAGCATTTT. Its translation is CASSTRDSRNQPQHF.

A few counts support this clonotype. The gene calls are TRBV29-1 and TRBJ2-5; tentative D call: TRBD2 (6 bases). The CDR3 sequence is 14 residues long. V was shortened by 3 bases and J by 4 bases, with 15 bases between the two germline ends. Germline V gives CDR1 SQVTM, CDR2 ANQGSEA. The CDR3 nucleotides read TGCAGCGTTGAGTTGGCAAGAGCGGGAGAGACCCAGTACTTC. Translating gives CSVELARAGETQYF.

The chain couples TRBV11-2 to TRBJ2-5; D might be TRBD2 (5 bases). This CDR3 spans 16 amino acids. V was pared by 5 bases and J by 6 bases, with 22 bases between. Germline V gene sequence: CDR1 SGHAT, CDR2 FQNNGV. The CDR3 DNA sequence: TGTGCCAGCAGCCCGACGTCCCAAACAGCGGTGAAGACCCAGTACTTC. Encoded protein: CASSPTSQTAVKTQYF.

The chain joins TRBV5-4 to TRBJ1-1; D gene ambiguous. Deletions cut 0 bases from V and 0 bases from J, with 9 bases between. The CDR3 is 15 residues long. The germline V gene has CDR1 SGHNT and CDR2 YYREEE (reference sequence). CDR3: CASSLVPRMNTEAFF. CDR3 bases: TGTGCCAGCAGCTTGGTTCCCAGAATGAACACTGAAGCTTTCTTT.

This clonotype was seen many times. CDR3: CASSRTGTGKNTEAFF. The CDR3 coding sequence is TGTGCCAGCTCACGAACCGGGACAGGGAAGAACACTGAAGCTTTCTTT. The chain carries TRBV18 and TRBJ1-1, with 9 bases lining up with TRBD1. Germline V gene lookup returns CDR1 KGHSH and CDR2 LQKENI. J gave up 1 base and V 4 bases, and 7 bases lay outside the gene matches. The CDR3 has 16 amino acids.

This clonotype was seen a handful of times. The chain links TRBV29-1 to TRBJ1-4; no clear D. V was clipped by 4 bases and J by 7 bases, with 13 bases between them. Germline CDR1 is SQVTM and CDR2 is ANQGSEA. The CDR3 totals 13 residues. The DNA for the CDR3 is TGCAGCGTTGGCGGTTTAAGAGGTGAAAAACTGTTTTTT. Protein: CSVGGLRGEKLFF.

On this clonotype itself: A much larger clonotype is one base distant, so this may be a read error. This rearrangement joins TRBV3-1 to TRBJ1-1, with a tentative D call TRBD1 (5 bases). The length of the CDR3 is 12 residues. Germline loops: CDR1 LGHDT, CDR2 YNNKEL (reference sequence). CDR3 region: CASSSQGIEDFF. CDR3 nucleotide sequence: TGTGCCAGCAGCTCCCAGGGTATTGAAGATTTCTTT.

The sample holds many counts of this clonotype. The genes are TRBV27 and TRBJ2-7; 7 nucleotides line up with TRBD2. Trimming cost V 3 bases and J 5 bases; bases outside gene matches: 10. The germline CDR1 and CDR2 sequences are MNHEY and SMNVEV (reference sequence). The CDR3 loop spans 15 amino acids. CDR3 coding DNA: TGTGCCAGCAGTTTGAGTCGGGGAGGGGAAAACGAGCAGTACTTC. This gives the protein CASSLSRGGENEQYF.

As regards this clonotype: At one of its ends the junction is not consistent with the germline gene, which may arise from a read error. The chain is built from TRBV6-1 and TRBJ1-6; 8 bases are shared with TRBD1. Germline V CDR1 and CDR2: MNHNS, SASEGT. The CDR3 is 15 amino acids. In DNA, the CDR3 is TGTGCCAGCAGGGGCTACAGGGGGTATAGTTCACCCCTCCACTTT. Encoded protein: CASRGYRGYSSPLHF.

The chain carries TRBV14 and TRBJ2-1, with TRBD2 matching 12 bases. Germline values: CDR1 SGHDN, CDR2 FVKESK. This CDR3 spans 15 amino acids. Trimming at V came to 4 bases and at J to 4 bases, leaving 2 bases not matched to a gene. CDR3 sequence reads: CASSRGLAGYNEQFF. CDR3 sequence (DNA): TGTGCCAGCAGCCGCGGACTAGCGGGGTACAATGAGCAGTTCTTC. The full variable domain, with the rest looked up from reference TRBV14 and TRBJ2-1, is EAGVTQFPSHSVIEKGQTVTLRCDPISGHDNLYWYRRVMGKEIKFLLHFVKESKQDESGMPNNRFLAERTGGTYSTLKVQPAELEDSGVYFCASSRGLAGYNEQFFGPGTRLTVL.

This clonotype was counted between two and nine times. The chain carries TRBV20-1 and TRBJ2-1; 13 nucleotides line up with TRBD2. Germline V gene lookup returns CDR1 DFQATT and CDR2 SNEGSKA (reference sequence). Trimming removed 6 bases from V and 9 bases from J; junction bases left unmatched: 11. This CDR3 is built from 15 residues. CDR3 residues: CSAPTSGGLKGEQFF. Here the CDR3 DNA reads TGCAGTGCCCCGACTAGCGGGGGGCTTAAGGGTGAGCAGTTCTTC.

There are many counts of this clonotype. The rearrangement joins TRBV20-1 to TRBJ1-2; D is perhaps TRBD1 (6 bases). Trimming cost V 5 bases and J 2 bases, with 12 bases left between them. The CDR3 extends over 13 amino acids. Germline CDR1 is DFQATT and CDR2 is SNEGSKA (reference sequence). The CDR3 DNA sequence: TGCAGTGCTGAGAGCGGGGGCAACTATGGCTACACCTTC. Translation: CSAESGGNYGYTF.

As concerns this clonotype: A clone one base away is much larger, so this may be a read error. Since the CDR3 does not end with the conserved phenylalanine or tryptophan, this likely comes from a read error. The chain combines TRBV29-1 with TRBJ2-7; D is unclear. Trimming took 5 bases from V and 4 from J, leaving 9 bases between them. The CDR3 has 11 residues. Per germline, CDR1 SQVTM and CDR2 ANQGSEA. CDR3 amino acids: CSVLWSYEQYL. DNA for the CDR3: TGCAGCGTTCTTTGGTCTTACGAGCAGTACCTC.

The chain joins TRBV7-6 to TRBJ2-3; the D is unclear. The germline gives CDR1 SGHVS, CDR2 FNYEAQ. The CDR3 has 15 residues. Trimming cost V 5 bases and J 4 bases, with 16 bases left between them. DNA of the CDR3: TGTGCCAGCAGCCTTAGCCCCCAACCCCCAGATACGCAGTATTTT. This encodes CASSLSPQPPDTQYF.

This rearrangement joins TRBV20-1 to TRBJ2-3; a possible D gene is TRBD2 (6 bases). Germline V lookup: CDR1 DFQATT, CDR2 SNEGSKA (reference sequence). The CDR3 has 14 residues. V was clipped by 5 bases and J by 2 bases, with 14 bases between them. The CDR3 loop is CSAATGEPTDTQYF. In DNA, the CDR3 is TGCAGTGCTGCGACGGGGGAGCCCACAGATACGCAGTATTTT.

There are a few counts of this clonotype. The chain links TRBV7-2 to TRBJ2-7; D might be TRBD2 (6 bases). V lost 1 base and J 5 bases, leaving 12 bases between the germline ends. CDR1 is SGHTA and CDR2 is FQGNSA in the germline V gene. There are 14 residues in the CDR3. This CDR3 is CASSLVGGSNEQYF. The CDR3 nucleotides are TGTGCCAGCAGCTTAGTGGGGGGTTCCAACGAGCAGTACTTC.

This clonotype came up many times. V gene TRBV3-1 combines with J gene TRBJ2-7, with 9 bases identical to TRBD2. From germline, CDR1 is LGHDT and CDR2 YNNKEL (reference sequence). Trimming removed 6 bases from V and 6 bases from J; junction bases left unmatched: 9. CDR3 length: 14 residues. The CDR3 region is CASSPGLATIEQYF. CDR3 nucleotides: TGTGCCAGCAGTCCGGGACTAGCTACTATCGAGCAGTACTTC.